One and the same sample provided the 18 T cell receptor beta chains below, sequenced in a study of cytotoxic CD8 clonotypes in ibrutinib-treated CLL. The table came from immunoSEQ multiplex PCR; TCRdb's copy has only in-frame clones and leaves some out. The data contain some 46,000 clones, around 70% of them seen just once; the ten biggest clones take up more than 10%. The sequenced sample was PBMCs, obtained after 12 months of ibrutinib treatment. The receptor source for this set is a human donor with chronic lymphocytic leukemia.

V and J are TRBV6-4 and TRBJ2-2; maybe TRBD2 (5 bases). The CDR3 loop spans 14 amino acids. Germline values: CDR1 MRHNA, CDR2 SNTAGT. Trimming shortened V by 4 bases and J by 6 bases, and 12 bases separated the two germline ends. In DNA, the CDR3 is TGTGCCAGCAGTGTTGAAGGAGGCGCCGGGGAGCTGTTTTTT. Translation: CASSVEGGAGELFF.

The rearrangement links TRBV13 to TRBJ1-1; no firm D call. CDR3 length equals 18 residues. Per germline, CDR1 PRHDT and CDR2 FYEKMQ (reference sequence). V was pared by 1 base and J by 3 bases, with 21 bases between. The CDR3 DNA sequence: TGTGCCAGCAGCTTAGTAGTGGCTGCCCAGGTCAGGTACACTGAAGCTTTCTTT. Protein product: CASSLVVAAQVRYTEAFF.

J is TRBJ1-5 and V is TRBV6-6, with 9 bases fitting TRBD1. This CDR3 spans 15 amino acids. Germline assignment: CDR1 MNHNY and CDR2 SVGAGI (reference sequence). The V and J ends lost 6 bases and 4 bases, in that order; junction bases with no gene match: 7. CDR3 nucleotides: TGTGCCAGCAGCCCCACAGGGGGCAGGAATCAGCCCCAGCATTTT. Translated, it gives CASSPTGGRNQPQHF.

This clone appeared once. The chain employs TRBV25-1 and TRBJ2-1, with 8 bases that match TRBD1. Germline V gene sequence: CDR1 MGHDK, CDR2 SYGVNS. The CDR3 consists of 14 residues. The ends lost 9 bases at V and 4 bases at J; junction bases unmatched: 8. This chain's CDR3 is CASLPQGAYNEQFF. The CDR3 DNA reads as TGTGCCAGTCTACCTCAGGGGGCTTACAATGAGCAGTTCTTC.

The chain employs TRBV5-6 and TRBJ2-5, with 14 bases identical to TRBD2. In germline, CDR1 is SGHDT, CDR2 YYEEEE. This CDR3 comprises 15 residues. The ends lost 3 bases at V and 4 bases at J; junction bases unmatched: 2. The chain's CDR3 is CASSWTSGGTETQYF. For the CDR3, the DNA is TGTGCCAGCAGCTGGACTAGCGGGGGGACAGAGACCCAGTACTTC.

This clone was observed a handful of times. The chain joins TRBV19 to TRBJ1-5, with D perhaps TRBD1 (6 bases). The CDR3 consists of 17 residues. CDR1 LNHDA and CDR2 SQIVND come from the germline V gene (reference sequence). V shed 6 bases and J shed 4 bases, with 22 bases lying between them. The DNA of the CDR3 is TGTGCCAGTAGCGGGGGGCCGCCGGGACGTGGGAATCAGCCCCAGCATTTT. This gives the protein CASSGGPPGRGNQPQHF.

The CDR3 nucleotides read TGCAGCGTCCGGGACGCCCAAAGTTGGGAGACCCAGTACTTC. This codes for CSVRDAQSWETQYF. The chain combines TRBV29-1 with TRBJ2-5; the D call may be TRBD1 or TRBD2 (5 bases each). V was shortened by 6 bases and J by 5 bases, with 19 bases between the two germline ends. Germline assignment: CDR1 SQVTM and CDR2 ANQGSEA. This CDR3 comprises 14 residues.

CDR3 bases: TGTGCCAGCAGCCCGGGGACAGGGCGACTGTTTTTT. Its translation: CASSPGTGRLFF. V gene TRBV5-6 combines with J gene TRBJ2-2, with 9 bases identical to TRBD1. V trimming: 4 bases; J trimming: 14 bases; junction bases outside the gene matches: 6. This CDR3 contains 12 residues. The V gene's germline CDR1 is SGHDT and CDR2 YYEEEE.

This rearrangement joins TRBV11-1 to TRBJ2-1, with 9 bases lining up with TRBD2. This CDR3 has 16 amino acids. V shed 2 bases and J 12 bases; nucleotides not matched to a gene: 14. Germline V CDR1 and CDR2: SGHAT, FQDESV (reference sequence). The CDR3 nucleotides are TGTGCCAGCAGCTTACTTCTCCCTCAGCGGGGGGCCCCGCAGTTCTTC. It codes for CASSLLLPQRGAPQFF.

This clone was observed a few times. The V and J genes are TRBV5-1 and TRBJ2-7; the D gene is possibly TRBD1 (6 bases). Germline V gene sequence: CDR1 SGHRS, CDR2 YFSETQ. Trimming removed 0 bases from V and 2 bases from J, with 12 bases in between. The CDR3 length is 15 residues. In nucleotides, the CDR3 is TGCGCCAGCAGCTTGGCGGAGGACAGAGCCTACGAGCAGTACTTC. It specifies CASSLAEDRAYEQYF.

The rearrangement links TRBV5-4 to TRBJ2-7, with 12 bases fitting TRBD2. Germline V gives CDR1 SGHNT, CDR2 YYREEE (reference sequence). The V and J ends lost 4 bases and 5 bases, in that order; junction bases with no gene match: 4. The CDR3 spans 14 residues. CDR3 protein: CASSPSGGAHEQYF. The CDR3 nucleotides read TGTGCCAGCAGCCCTAGCGGGGGGGCTCACGAGCAGTACTTC. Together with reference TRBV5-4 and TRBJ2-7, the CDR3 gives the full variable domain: ETGVTQSPTHLIKTRGQQVTLRCSSQSGHNTVSWYQQALGQGPQFIFQYYREEENGRGNFPPRFSGLQFPNYSSELNVNALELDDSALYLCASSPSGGAHEQYFGPGTRLTVT.

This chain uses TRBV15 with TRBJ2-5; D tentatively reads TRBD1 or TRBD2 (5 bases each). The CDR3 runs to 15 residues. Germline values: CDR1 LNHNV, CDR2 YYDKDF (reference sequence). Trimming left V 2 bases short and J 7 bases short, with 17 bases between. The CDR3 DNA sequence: TGTGCCACCAGCAGAAACCGGGGACCAGTGGGGACCCAGTACTTC. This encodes CATSRNRGPVGTQYF. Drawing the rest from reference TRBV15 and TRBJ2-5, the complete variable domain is DAMVIQNPRYQVTQFGKPVTLSCSQTLNHNVMYWYQQKSSQAPKLLFHYYDKDFNNEADTPDNFQSRRPNTSFCFLDIRSPGLGDTAMYLCATSRNRGPVGTQYFGPGTRLLVL.

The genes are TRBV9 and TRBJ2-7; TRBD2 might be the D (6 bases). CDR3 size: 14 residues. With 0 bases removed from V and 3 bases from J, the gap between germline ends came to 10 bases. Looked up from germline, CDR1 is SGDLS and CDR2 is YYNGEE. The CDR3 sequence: CASSVGGDVYEQYF. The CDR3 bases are TGTGCCAGCAGCGTAGGGGGGGATGTCTACGAGCAGTACTTC. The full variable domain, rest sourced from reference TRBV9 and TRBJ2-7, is DSGVTQTPKHLITATGQRVTLRCSPRSGDLSVYWYQQSLDQGLQFLIQYYNGEERAKGNILERFSAQQFPDLHSELNLSSLELGDSALYFCASSVGGDVYEQYFGPGTRLTVT.

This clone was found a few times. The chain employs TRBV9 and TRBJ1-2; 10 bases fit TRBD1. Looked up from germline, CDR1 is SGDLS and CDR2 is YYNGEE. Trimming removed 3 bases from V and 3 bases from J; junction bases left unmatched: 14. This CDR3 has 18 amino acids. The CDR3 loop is CASSAEGQGKGIDYGYTF. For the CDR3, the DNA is TGTGCCAGCAGCGCGGAGGGACAGGGGAAGGGTATAGACTATGGCTACACCTTC.

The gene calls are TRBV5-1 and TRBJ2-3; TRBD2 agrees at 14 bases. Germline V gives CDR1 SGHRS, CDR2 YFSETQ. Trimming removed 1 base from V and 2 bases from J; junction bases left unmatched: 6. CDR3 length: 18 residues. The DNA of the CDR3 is TGCGCCAGCAGCTTGATGACTAGCGGGGGGGTCCACACAGATACGCAGTATTTT. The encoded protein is CASSLMTSGGVHTDTQYF.

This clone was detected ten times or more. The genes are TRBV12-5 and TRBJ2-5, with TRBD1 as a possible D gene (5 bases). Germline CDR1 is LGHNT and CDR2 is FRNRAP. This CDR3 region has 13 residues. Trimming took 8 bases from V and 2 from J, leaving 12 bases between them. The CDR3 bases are TGTGCTAGTCTAATGGCAGGGCAAGAGACCCAGTACTTC. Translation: CASLMAGQETQYF.

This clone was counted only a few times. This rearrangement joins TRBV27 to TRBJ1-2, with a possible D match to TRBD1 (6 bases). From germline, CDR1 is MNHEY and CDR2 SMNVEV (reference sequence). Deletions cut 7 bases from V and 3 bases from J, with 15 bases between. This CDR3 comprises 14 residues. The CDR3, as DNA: TGTGCCAGCAAGAAGGGGGTATGGGACTATGGCTACACCTTC. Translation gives CASKKGVWDYGYTF.

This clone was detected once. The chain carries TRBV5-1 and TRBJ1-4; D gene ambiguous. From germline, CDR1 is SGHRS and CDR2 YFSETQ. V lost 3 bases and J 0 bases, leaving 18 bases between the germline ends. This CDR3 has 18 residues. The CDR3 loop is CASSSNSPGRATNEKLFF. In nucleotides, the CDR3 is TGCGCCAGCAGCTCAAACTCTCCGGGCCGTGCAACTAATGAAAAACTGTTTTTT. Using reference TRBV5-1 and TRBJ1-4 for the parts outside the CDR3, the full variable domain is KAGVTQTPRYLIKTRGQQVTLSCSPISGHRSVSWYQQTPGQGLQFLFEYFSETQRNKGNFPGRFSGRQFSNSRSEMNVSTLELGDSALYLCASSSNSPGRATNEKLFFGSGTQLSVL.